The clone carrying this TCR beta chain has a single count. What it binds is not known. Germline CDR1 SEHNR, CDR2 FQNEAQ (reference sequence). V was shortened by 7 bases and J by 4 bases, with 16 bases between the two germline ends. The CDR3 is 15 residues long. These data come from a study of shared clonotypes between healthy human individuals. Study background: Three men and two women, aged 18 to 49, were donors. Study observations and caveats: Sampling involved blood alone; tissue repertoires likely differ.

The DNA input per sorted-subset replicate PCR was 200 to 250 ng, corresponding to some 33,000 T cell genomes. Original methodology: Filtering differed because ImmunoSEQ produced junction-only sequences that carried no quality scores. Only in-frame clones appear in the TCRdb table, and some are missing; sequencing was by immunoSEQ multiplex PCR. Clone size and the V and J calls come from that table; the DNA yielded D and trimming. The top ten clones hold around 0.37% of a sample with 2 million to 2.5 million clones, approximately 94% of them seen once. This chain connects TRBV7-9 to TRBJ1-4; D ambiguous. This clonotype originated in a man between 18 and 35 years old in good health. Some clones in this sample may be carry-over from other donors' samples. The sequencing sample was made of naive CD4+ T cells from PBMCs. Subset defined: CD45RA+ positively selected. The CDR3: CASTREGWGNEKLFF. CDR3 coding DNA: TGTGCCAGCACCCGGGAGGGCTGGGGTAATGAAAAACTGTTTTTT.